The 3 T cell receptor beta chains below all came from one sample that was sequenced in a study of T cell repertoires in ileal Crohn's disease. Using immunoSEQ multiplex PCR, the repertoire was profiled, and TCRdb retains in-frame clones only, with some absent. The data show approximately 3,200 clones, 79% seen once. Time point denoted: proximal margin of the surgical specimen (macroscopically non-inflamed). Specimen: ileal tissue. The receptors derive from an adult with Crohn's disease.

The chain combines TRBV7-2 with TRBJ1-6, with D unresolved. Trimming took 2 bases from V and 8 from J, leaving 10 bases between them. CDR1 and CDR2 (germline): SGHTA, FQGNSA. The CDR3 covers 14 residues. CDR3 sequence reads: CASSLQQRYSPLHF. In nucleotides, the CDR3 is TGTGCCAGCAGCTTACAACAGCGATATTCACCCCTCCACTTT. Full variable domain (outside the CDR3, taken from reference TRBV7-2 and TRBJ1-6): GAGVSQSPSNKVTEKGKDVELRCDPISGHTALYWYRQSLGQGLEFLIYFQGNSAPDKSGLPSDRFSAERTGGSVSTLTIQRTQQEDSAVYLCASSLQQRYSPLHFGNGTRLTVT.

The J gene is TRBJ1-2, the V gene TRBV18, with a weak D call TRBD1 (6 bases). Germline lookup yields CDR1 KGHSH and CDR2 LQKENI. V dropped 2 bases and J dropped 4 bases, with 11 bases sitting between them. This CDR3 has 14 amino acids. CDR3 protein: CASSPGDIGYGYTF. Here the CDR3 DNA reads TGTGCCAGCTCACCAGGGGACATCGGCTATGGCTACACCTTC.

The CDR3 sequence: CASSYSGTEFYTEAFF. Written as DNA, the CDR3 is TGTGCCAGCAGTTACTCGGGGACCGAATTTTACACTGAAGCTTTCTTT. The chain links TRBV6-5 to TRBJ1-1, with a tentative D call TRBD1 (5 bases). The germline V gene encodes CDR1 MNHEY and CDR2 SVGAGI. There are 16 residues in the CDR3. V was clipped by 0 bases and J by 3 bases, with 14 bases between them.